Listed here are 2 T cell receptor beta chains from one sample, sequenced in a study of a mutant IDH1 vaccine in newly diagnosed glioma. These receptors' targets are unknown. Measured with immunoSEQ multiplex PCR; TCRdb has only the in-frame clones, and not every one. Of some 66,000 clones in the sample, 84% were seen once. Time point defined: week 35, safety follow-up. The content of each vaccine dose was 300 ug of mutant IDH1 20-mer peptide, and topical imiquimod accompanied it. The sample was PBMCs, taken from a glioma patient whose treatment included an IDH1 peptide vaccine. These receptors originate from a man aged 30 to 39 with glioma.

The genes are TRBV5-5 and TRBJ1-1; 9 positions agree with TRBD1. The CDR3 totals 14 residues. Germline CDR1 SGHKS, CDR2 YYEKEE (reference sequence). V was pared by 5 bases and J by 8 bases, with 10 bases of the junction left unmatched. This CDR3 reads CASSQITGGEEAFF. CDR3 sequence (DNA): TGTGCCAGCAGTCAAATAACAGGGGGCGAAGAAGCTTTCTTT.

The gene calls are TRBV14 and TRBJ2-7; 7 bases fit TRBD1. V dropped 0 bases and J dropped 6; count of bases not matched to a gene: 17. This CDR3 spans 18 amino acids. Germline CDR1 reads SGHDN; CDR2 reads FVKESK. CDR3 coding DNA: TGTGCCAGCAGCCAAGATTCGCCGGGACAGTTCCCTTCGATCGAGCAGTACTTC. Amino acids: CASSQDSPGQFPSIEQYF.